This T cell receptor (beta chain) comes out of a study of blood T cells in healthy people across ages (dated by TCRdb to 2013 to 2016). Concerning the study at large: Template switching captured roughly one uniquely barcoded TCR beta cDNA molecule per two T cells in model experiments. The study analyzed two additional independent replicas of 1 million unique cDNA reads from the same blood draw for two donors, one aged 18 to 30 and one aged 80 or older. To track age-related changes in TCR beta repertoire diversity, the study relied on deep sequencing normalized with unique cDNA molecular identifiers. Four age groups were formed from the donors: young (average 16 years), middle-aged (approximately 39), aged (around 62) and long-lived (around 82). Paper-wide results and their limitations: A strong correlation was found between observed TCR beta diversity and the percentage of naive T cells measured by flow cytometry. Donor CMV infection status was unknown, potentially confounding age-related changes in expanded clonotypes. Since profiling was done on bulk unsorted PBMCs, naive and antigen-experienced compartments could not be conclusively compared. As age increased, observed TCR beta diversity per million T cells dropped in a roughly linear way, and a significant reduction was already evident by age 40. Total diversity estimates from one million sequenced T cells were considered lower bounds and underestimates. Compared with the aged group, more naive CD4+ T cells, fewer expanded clones and increased TCR diversity were shown by the long-lived group, suggesting age selection.

The method was 5' RACE. The run used an Illumina HiSeq 2500. A second about 7 to 12 cycle PCR used a sample-barcoded 5' primer and a J-beta primer mix. A template-switch 5' adaptor carrying 12 random nucleotides introduced a unique molecular identifier onto each TCR beta cDNA molecule. At least 3 million CDR3-containing paired-end reads were obtained from each sample. First-strand cDNA synthesis was performed from all RNA using the Mint cDNA synthesis kit, with priming by a TRBC-specific oligonucleotide. Following uracil-DNA glycosylase treatment, a first 18-cycle PCR with universal primers M1SS and BC2_uni_R was performed on all cDNA. Per the source publication's procedure: For normalization, 1 million high-quality reads were randomly selected from each sample, with every read carrying a distinct molecular identifier. Reads sharing molecular identifiers were discarded rather than binned into consensus sequences. MiTCR, with a Q25 quality threshold and the strictest error-elimination algorithm, was used for CDR3 identification, clonotype clustering and error correction. Lower-bound total TCR beta diversity was estimated with a nonparametric unseen species model using Euler transformation. Through fastp at Q25 and MiXCR, TCRdb rebuilt clones from the public reads, retaining in-frame beta chains. Rows are combined by CDR3 protein, so each entry shows the most common genes and DNA. TCRdb assigned the V and J calls; the authors' analysis was not used. In this sample the table shows under 700,000 distinct CDR3 sequences, 24% of which occur a single time. Roughly 9.4% of the sample goes to the ten largest clones.

The CDR3 holds 14 amino acids from the cysteine to the phenylalanine. Of the read, only the CDR3 DNA is kept; its 42 bases are in frame from base 1. CDR1 SQVTM and CDR2 ANQGSEA are derived from the germline V gene. The donors were around 39 Caucasian individuals from Russia, aged 6 to 90 years, who were systemically healthy. Ten milliliters of peripheral blood were collected from each donor into EDTA-treated Vacutainer tubes. Ficoll-Paque density-gradient centrifugation was used to isolate PBMCs, with at least 6.5 million per sample. Trizol reagent was used to extract total RNA from PBMCs, with at least 6 micrograms per sample. The percentages of naive CD45RAhigh/CD27high T cells were determined by flow cytometry on a PBMC aliquot from every donor. In regard to this clonotype: Its antigen has not been determined. The record has no base qualities; no much larger clone is one base away.

Another study also made use of these data, one on T cells of mothers and their children. Looking at the second paper: Nine systemically healthy Caucasian individuals served as donors, namely three mothers together with their six children. cDNA synthesis consumed the entire amount of extracted RNA, loaded at 1.5 ug RNA in each 15 ul reaction. In the second PCR, the M1S primer introduced both the sample barcodes and 2-4 random nucleotides. Each mother yielded over 9.5 million TCR beta CDR3 reads and each child 2.5 million to 3 million reads. TCR recombination output is similarly shaped by thymic selection in related and unrelated pairs, with a minor effect exerted by inherited differences. Normalized repertoire overlap was always slightly but never significantly higher in related than unrelated mother-child pairs. No persistent microchimeric T cell clones were found, with a detection sensitivity of approximately 100 clones per million clonotypes. In the study, deep NGS was used to compare the TCR beta repertoires of mothers and children, and features distinguishing related mother-child pairs from unrelated individuals were sought. Mothers averaged about 40 +/- 4 years of age and children averaged about 10 +/- 4 years. After adapter ligation with NEBNext reagents, the libraries were sequenced on Illumina HiSeq 2000 with 100+100 nt paired-end reads. To prevent cross-contamination, the mother and child libraries were prepared one month apart and sequenced in separate runs. Each donor had between roughly 450,000 and 2,300,000 distinct TCR beta clonotypes identified. Naive TCR beta clonotypes were estimated from low-frequency clonotypes matched to each donor's FACS-determined naive share, without sorting.

Material for sequencing was blood. The V gene is TRBV29-1 and the J gene is TRBJ2-5; a confident D gene designation cannot be given. Gene TRBJ2-1 matches the end of the DNA better, so the J call may be wrong. This TCR derives from a boy aged 5-17 years in good health. The CDR3 protein sequence reads: CSVEVDLGQYEQFF. The DNA sequence is given as TGCAGCGTTGAGGTGGATTTGGGCCAATATGAGCAGTTCTTC.